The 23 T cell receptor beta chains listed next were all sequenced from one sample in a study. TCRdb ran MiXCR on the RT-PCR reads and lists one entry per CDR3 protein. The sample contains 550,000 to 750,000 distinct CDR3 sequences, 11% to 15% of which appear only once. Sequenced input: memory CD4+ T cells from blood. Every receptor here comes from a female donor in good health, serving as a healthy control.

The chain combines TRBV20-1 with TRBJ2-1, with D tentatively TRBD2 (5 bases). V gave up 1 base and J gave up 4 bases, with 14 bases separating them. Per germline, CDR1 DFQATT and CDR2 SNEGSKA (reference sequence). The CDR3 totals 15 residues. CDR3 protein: CSARVGAAEYNEQFF. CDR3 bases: TGCAGTGCTAGAGTCGGAGCGGCGGAGTACAATGAGCAGTTCTTC.

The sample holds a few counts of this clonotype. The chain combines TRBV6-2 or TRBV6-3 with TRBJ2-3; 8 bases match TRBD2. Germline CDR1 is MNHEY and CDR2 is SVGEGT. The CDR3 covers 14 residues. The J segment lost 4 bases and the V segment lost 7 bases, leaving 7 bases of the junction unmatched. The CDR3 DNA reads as TGTGCCAGCACCCCCAGCGGGAGACCAGATACGCAGTATTTT. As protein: CASTPSGRPDTQYF.

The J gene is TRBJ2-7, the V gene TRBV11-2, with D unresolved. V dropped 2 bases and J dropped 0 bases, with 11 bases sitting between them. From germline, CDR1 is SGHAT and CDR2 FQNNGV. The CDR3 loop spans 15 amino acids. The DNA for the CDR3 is TGTGCCAGCAGCTTATTACGGGCCGACTCCTACGAGCAGTACTTC. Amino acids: CASSLLRADSYEQYF.

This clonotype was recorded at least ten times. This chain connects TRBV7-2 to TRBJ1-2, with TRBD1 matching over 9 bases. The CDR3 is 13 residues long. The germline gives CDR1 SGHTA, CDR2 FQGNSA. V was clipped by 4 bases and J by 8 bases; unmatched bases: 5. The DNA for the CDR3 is TGTGCCAGCAGCTCCCACAGGGGGCAAGGCTACACCTTC. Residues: CASSSHRGQGYTF.

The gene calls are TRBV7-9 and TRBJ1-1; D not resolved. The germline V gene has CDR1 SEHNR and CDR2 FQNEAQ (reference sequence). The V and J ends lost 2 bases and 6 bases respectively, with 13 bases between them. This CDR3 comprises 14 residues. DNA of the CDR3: TGTGCCAGCAGCTTACTGGGTACGCGATCTGAAGCTTTCTTT. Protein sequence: CASSLLGTRSEAFF.

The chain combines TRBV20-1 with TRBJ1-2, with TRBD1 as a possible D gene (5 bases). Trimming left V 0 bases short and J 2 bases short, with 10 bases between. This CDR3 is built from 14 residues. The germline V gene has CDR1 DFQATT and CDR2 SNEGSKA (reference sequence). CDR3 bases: TGCAGTGCTAGAGATGGGGCTTCGAACTATGGCTACACCTTC. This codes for CSARDGASNYGYTF.

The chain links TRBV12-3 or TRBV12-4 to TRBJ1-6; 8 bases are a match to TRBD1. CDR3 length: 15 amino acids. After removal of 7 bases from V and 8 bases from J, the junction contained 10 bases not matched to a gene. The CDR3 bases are TGTGCCAGCACCCGGACAGGGACGGCCTATTCACCCCTCCACTTT. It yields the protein CASTRTGTAYSPLHF.

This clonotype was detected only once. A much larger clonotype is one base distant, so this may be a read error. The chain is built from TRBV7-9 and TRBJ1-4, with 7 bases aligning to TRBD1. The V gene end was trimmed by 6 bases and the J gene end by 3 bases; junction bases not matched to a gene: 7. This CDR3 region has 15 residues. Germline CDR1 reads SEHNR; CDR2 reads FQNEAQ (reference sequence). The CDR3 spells CASRQAGTANEKLFF. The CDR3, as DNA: TGTGCCAGCAGACAGGCCGGGACAGCTAATGAAAAACTGTTTTTT.

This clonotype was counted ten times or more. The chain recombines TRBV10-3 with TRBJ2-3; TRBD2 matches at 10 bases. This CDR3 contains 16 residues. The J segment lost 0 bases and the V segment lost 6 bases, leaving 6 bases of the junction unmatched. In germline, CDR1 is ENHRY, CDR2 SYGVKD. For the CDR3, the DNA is TGTGCCATCAGCGGACTAGCGGCCTTTAGCACAGATACGCAGTATTTT. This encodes CAISGLAAFSTDTQYF.

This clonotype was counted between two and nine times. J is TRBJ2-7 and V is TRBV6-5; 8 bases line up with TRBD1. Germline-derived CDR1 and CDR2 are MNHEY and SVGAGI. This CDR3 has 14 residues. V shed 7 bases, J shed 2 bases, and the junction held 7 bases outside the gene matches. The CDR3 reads CASTRNRGAYEQYF. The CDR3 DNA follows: TGTGCCAGCACCAGAAACAGGGGGGCCTACGAGCAGTACTTC.

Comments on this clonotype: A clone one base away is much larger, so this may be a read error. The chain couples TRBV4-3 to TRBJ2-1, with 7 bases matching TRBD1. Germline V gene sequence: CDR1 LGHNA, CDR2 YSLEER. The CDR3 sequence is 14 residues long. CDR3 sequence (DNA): TGCGCCAGCAGCCAAGTGACAGGGTTAAATGGGCAGTTCTTC. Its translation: CASSQVTGLNGQFF.

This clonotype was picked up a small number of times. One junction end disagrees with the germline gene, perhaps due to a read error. The CDR3 protein is CATSPGVGGTDTQYF. CDR3 DNA sequence: TGCGCCACCAGCCCGGGAGTCGGCGGCACAGATACGCAGTATTTT. This sequence joins TRBV5-1 and TRBJ2-3; TRBD2 is a possible D gene (6 bases). The CDR3 is 15 residues long. Germline V lookup: CDR1 SGHRS, CDR2 YFSETQ.

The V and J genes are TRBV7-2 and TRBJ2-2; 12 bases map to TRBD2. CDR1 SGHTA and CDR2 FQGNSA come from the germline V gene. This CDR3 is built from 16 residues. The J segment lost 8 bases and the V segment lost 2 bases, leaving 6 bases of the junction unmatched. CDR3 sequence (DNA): TGTGCCAGCAGCTTACGACTAGCGGGAGTCGGAGGGGAGCTGTTTTTT. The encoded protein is CASSLRLAGVGGELFF.

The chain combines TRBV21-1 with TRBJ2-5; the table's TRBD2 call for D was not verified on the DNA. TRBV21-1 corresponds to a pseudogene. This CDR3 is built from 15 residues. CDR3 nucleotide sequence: TGTGCCAGCAGCAAGTTAGAGCGGGAGGCGGAGACCCAGTACTTC. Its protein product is CASSKLEREAETQYF.

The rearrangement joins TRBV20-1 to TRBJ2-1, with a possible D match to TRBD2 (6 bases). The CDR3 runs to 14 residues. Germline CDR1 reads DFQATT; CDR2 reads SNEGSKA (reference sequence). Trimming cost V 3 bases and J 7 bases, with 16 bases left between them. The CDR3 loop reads CSASGREWRNEQFF. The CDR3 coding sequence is TGCAGTGCTAGTGGACGGGAGTGGAGGAATGAGCAGTTCTTC.

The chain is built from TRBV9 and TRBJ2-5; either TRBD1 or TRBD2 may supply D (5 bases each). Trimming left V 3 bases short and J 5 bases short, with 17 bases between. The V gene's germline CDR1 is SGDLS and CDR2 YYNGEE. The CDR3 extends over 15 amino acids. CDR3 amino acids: CASSEGTPVGETQYF. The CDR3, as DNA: TGTGCCAGCAGCGAGGGGACGCCCGTAGGGGAGACCCAGTACTTC.

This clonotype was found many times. CDR3 region: CASSLNPNEKLFF. CDR3 coding DNA: TGTGCCAGCAGTTTAAACCCTAATGAAAAACTGTTTTTT. V is TRBV12-3 or TRBV12-4 and J is TRBJ1-4; no firm D call. V lost 2 bases to trimming and J lost 3 bases, with 4 bases between them. The CDR3 length is 13 residues.

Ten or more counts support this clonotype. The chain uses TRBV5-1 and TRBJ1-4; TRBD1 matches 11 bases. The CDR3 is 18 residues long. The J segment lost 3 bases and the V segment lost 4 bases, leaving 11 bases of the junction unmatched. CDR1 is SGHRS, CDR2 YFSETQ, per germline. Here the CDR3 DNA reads TGCGCCAGCAGCGTCGGACAGGGGGCGCGAATGGCTAATGAAAAACTGTTTTTT. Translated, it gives CASSVGQGARMANEKLFF.

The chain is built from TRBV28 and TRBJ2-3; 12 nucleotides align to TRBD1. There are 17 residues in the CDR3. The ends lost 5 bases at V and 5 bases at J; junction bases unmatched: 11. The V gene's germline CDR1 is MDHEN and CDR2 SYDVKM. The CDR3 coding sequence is TGTGCCAGCAGTGCCTATCCCGGGACAGGGGGCAGAGATACGCAGTATTTT. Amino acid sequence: CASSAYPGTGGRDTQYF.

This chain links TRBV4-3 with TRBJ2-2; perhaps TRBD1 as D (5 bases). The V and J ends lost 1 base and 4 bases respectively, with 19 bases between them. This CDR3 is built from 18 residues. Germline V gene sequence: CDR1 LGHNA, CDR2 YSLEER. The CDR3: CASSQVVLGAGRTGELFF. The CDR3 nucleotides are TGCGCCAGCAGCCAAGTGGTGTTAGGGGCAGGTCGCACCGGGGAGCTGTTTTTT.

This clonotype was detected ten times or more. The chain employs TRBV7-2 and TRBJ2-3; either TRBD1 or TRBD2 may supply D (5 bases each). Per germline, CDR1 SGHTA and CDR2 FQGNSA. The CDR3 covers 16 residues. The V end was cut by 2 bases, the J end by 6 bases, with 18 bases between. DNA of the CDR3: TGTGCCAGCAGCTTAAAATCGGGACCGTCTCTTGATACGCAGTATTTT. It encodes CASSLKSGPSLDTQYF.

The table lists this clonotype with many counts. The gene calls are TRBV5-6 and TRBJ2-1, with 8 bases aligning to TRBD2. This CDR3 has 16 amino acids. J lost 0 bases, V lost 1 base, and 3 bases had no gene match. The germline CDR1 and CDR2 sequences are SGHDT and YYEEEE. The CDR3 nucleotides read TGTGCCAGCAGCTTGCTCAGCGGGAGCTCCTACAATGAGCAGTTCTTC. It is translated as CASSLLSGSSYNEQFF.

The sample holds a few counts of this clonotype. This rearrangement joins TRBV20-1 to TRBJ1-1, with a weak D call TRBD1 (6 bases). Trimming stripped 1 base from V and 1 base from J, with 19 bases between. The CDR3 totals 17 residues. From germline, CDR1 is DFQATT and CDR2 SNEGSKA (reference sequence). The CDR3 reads CSARAKHGQLENTEAFF. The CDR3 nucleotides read TGCAGTGCTAGAGCTAAGCACGGACAGCTGGAGAACACTGAAGCTTTCTTT.